The rows below give T cell receptor beta chains drawn from one sample of a study of blood T cell repertoires in COVID-19. Sequencing used immunoSEQ multiplex PCR; TCRdb keeps in-frame clones, though not all of them. This sample has around 160,000 clones, with 86% found just once. Sequencing used peripheral blood. The receptor source for this set is a man aged 18 to 30 with acute or convalescent COVID-19. Each CDR3 is given with its conserved first and last residue. A D gene is named only where the DNA matches it firmly. The size field is filled for only some rows; it gives once, few, many or a size class.

TRBV10-1	NA	TRBJ2-5	NA	TGCGCCAGCAGTGGGGCAGGTGATGTACAGACCCAGTACTTC	CASSGAGDVQTQYF
TRBV7-9	NA	TRBJ1-1	once	TGTGCCAGCAGCCCACCCAGGACTGAAGCTTTCTTT	CASSPPRTEAFF
TRBV5-1	NA	TRBJ1-5	once	TGCGCCAGCAGCCCGGGGGATAGCAATCAGCCCCAGCATTTT	CASSPGDSNQPQHF
TRBV11-2	TRBD1	TRBJ2-1	NA	TGTGCCAGCAGCCTTGGACAGGGCAACAATGAGCAGTTCTTC	CASSLGQGNNEQFF
TRBV1	NA	TRBJ2-1	few	TGCACCAGCAGCCAAGAAGCTAGTGGACAGGGAGGAAATGAGCAGTTCTTC	CTSSQEASGQGGNEQFF
TRBV7-9	TRBD1	TRBJ2-5	NA	TGTGCCAGCAGCTTCGGGACAGGGTCAGAGACCCAGTACTTC	CASSFGTGSETQYF
TRBV27	TRBD1	TRBJ2-3	NA	TGTGCCAGCAGCCTATTCGGACAGGGGTTGAGCACAGATACGCAGTATTTT	CASSLFGQGLSTDTQYF
TRBV7-2	TRBD1	TRBJ1-4	NA	TGTGCCAGCAGCTTAGCGCCGGGACAGGGGGTCTTGAGTGAAAAACTGTTTTTT	CASSLAPGQGVLSEKLFF
TRBV18	TRBD1	TRBJ1-1	NA	TGTGCCAGCTCGCGGACAGGGGAAACTGAAGCTTTCTTT	CASSRTGETEAFF
TRBV24-1	TRBD2	TRBJ2-7	NA	TGTGCCACCAGTCCACGGGGGGGAACCTACGAGCAGTACTTC	CATSPRGGTYEQYF
TRBV6-6	NA	TRBJ1-6	few	TGTGCCAGCAGTCGAACCGTGGCAGGTCTGACTTCACCCCTCCACTTT	CASSRTVAGLTSPLHF
TRBV2	NA	TRBJ2-4	NA	TGTGCCAGCAGAGCGGAGGGGCATAAAAACATTCAGTACTTC	CASRAEGHKNIQYF
TRBV5-1	NA	TRBJ1-2	once	TGCGCCAGCAGCTTGACAGGAGCCTATGGCTACACCTTC	CASSLTGAYGYTF
TRBV28	TRBD1	TRBJ1-5	NA	TGTGCCAGCAGATTGGACAGGTTTAGCAATCAGCCCCAGCATTTT	CASRLDRFSNQPQHF